This T cell receptor beta chain was sequenced for a study of blood T cell repertoires in COVID-19. About the research overall: The United States, Italy and Spain supplied acute and convalescent COVID-19 samples.

The assay was immunoSEQ multiplex PCR, and TCRdb's table has in-frame clones only and misses some. The profile shows approximately 190,000 clones, approximately 86% of them singletons. In germline, CDR1 is MNHEY, CDR2 SVGEGT. The ends lost 2 bases at V and 2 bases at J; junction bases unmatched: 4. The CDR3 extends over 16 amino acids. The receptor was derived from a middle-aged woman in a cohort exposed to, infected with or recovered from COVID-19 (not recorded which). Sequenced material: PBMCs or T cells enriched from blood (not recorded which). The rearrangement links TRBV6-2 or TRBV6-3 to TRBJ2-7; 12 bases map to TRBD2. CDR3 coding DNA: TGTGCCAGCAGTTACGCTCGGACTAGCGGGACCTACGAGCAGTACTTC. It yields the protein CASSYARTSGTYEQYF.